The rows below give T cell receptor beta chains drawn from one sample of a study of blood T cell repertoires in COVID-19. Method: immunoSEQ multiplex PCR; TCRdb's copy keeps in-frame clones and lacks some. The data show hundreds of thousands of clones, roughly 90% seen once. Sample: peripheral blood. All receptors derive from a man between 35 and 55 years old with acute or convalescent COVID-19. Both conserved end residues are trimmed from each CDR3. Clone size is stated in some rows and not others, as once, few, many or a class when expanded.

length	V	size	J	CDR3
13	TRBV5-6	-	TRBJ1-2	ASSLEGGTRRRYT
11	TRBV18	-	TRBJ1-2	ASSPDQGYGYT
15	TRBV5-1	-	TRBJ2-7	ASSIGLAGASLDEQY
13	TRBV9	-	TRBJ2-1	ASTKSGGNYNEQF
13	TRBV11-2	-	TRBJ2-7	ASSHRESGGYEQY
12	TRBV30	-	TRBJ1-4	AWSPGELNEKLF
14	TRBV3-1/TRBV3-2	-	TRBJ1-2	ATKPLAGTGGHGYT
9	TRBV28	-	TRBJ2-7	ATLQNYEQY
13	TRBV18	-	TRBJ1-4	ASSPTTAGNEKLF
11	TRBV29-1	-	TRBJ2-1	SFPIQGKGEQF
12	TRBV10-3	-	TRBJ1-2	AISKADGNYGYT
12	TRBV18	-	TRBJ2-2	ASRLAGNTGELF
15	TRBV9	once	TRBJ2-2	ASSAARGDGNTGELF
12	TRBV5-1	-	TRBJ2-1	ASSLDGSYNEQF
12	TRBV3-1/TRBV3-2	-	TRBJ1-2	ASSQGSAGLSYT
12	TRBV9	-	TRBJ1-4	ASSVSGSNEKLF